The 18 T cell receptor beta chains reported below all come from one sample, sequenced in a study of PD-1 blockade in classical Hodgkin lymphoma. Measured with immunoSEQ multiplex PCR; TCRdb has only the in-frame clones, and not every one. Of more than 4,000 clones listed, about four fifths are singletons. All patients experienced relapse after autologous stem cell transplantation, and brentuximab vedotin exposure was variable. From thawed PBMCs, CD4+ T cells were purified using magnetic negative selection. Sequenced material: CD4+ T cells from blood, taken at baseline. Receptors originate from a human donor with classical Hodgkin lymphoma.

This chain uses TRBV5-4 with TRBJ1-6, with 10 bases lining up with TRBD1. CDR3 length: 15 amino acids. The ends lost 4 bases at V and 6 bases at J; junction bases unmatched: 4. Germline-derived CDR1 and CDR2 are SGHNT and YYREEE (reference sequence). CDR3 DNA sequence: TGTGCCAGCAGCCCCGGGACAGGGGTTAATTCACCCCTCCACTTT. This gives the protein CASSPGTGVNSPLHF.

This chain connects TRBV28 to TRBJ2-5; D is uncertain. The CDR3 spans 15 residues. The germline gives CDR1 MDHEN, CDR2 SYDVKM. The ends were cut back, 1 base at V and 5 bases at J, with 14 bases in the middle. CDR3 bases: TGTGCCAGCAGTTTATCCGGGCCACCTACGGAGACCCAGTACTTC. It codes for CASSLSGPPTETQYF.

The chain employs TRBV7-1 and TRBJ1-2; D unclear. TRBV7-1 is recorded as an ORF, its role being uncertain. The CDR3 is 13 amino acids. Between the trimmed V and J ends, which lost 5 bases and 4 bases, there was a span of 11 bases. DNA of the CDR3: TGTGCCAGCAGCGGATCCGGCGGCTATGGCTACACCTTC. Protein product: CASSGSGGYGYTF.

The chain joins TRBV7-6 to TRBJ1-1; maybe TRBD1 (5 bases). The V end lost 5 bases, the J end lost 0 bases, and 10 bases lay between the germline ends. The CDR3 covers 14 residues. Per the germline V gene, CDR1 is SGHVS and CDR2 is FNYEAQ. Here the CDR3 reads CASSRDGLNTEAFF. Here the CDR3 DNA reads TGTGCCAGCAGCCGGGACGGTCTGAACACTGAAGCTTTCTTT.

This clone was found once. The CDR3 region is CASKGRDRGYEQYF. The CDR3 DNA is TGTGCCAGCAAGGGTCGGGACAGGGGTTACGAGCAGTACTTC. The chain joins TRBV6-5 to TRBJ2-7; 10 nucleotides align to TRBD1. This CDR3 spans 14 amino acids. V gave up 7 bases and J gave up 4 bases; unmatched junction bases: 7. Germline assignment: CDR1 MNHEY and CDR2 SVGAGI.

J is TRBJ2-7 and V is TRBV6-5; a possible D gene is TRBD2 (5 bases). Trimming stripped 7 bases from V and 7 bases from J, with 11 bases between. CDR1 is MNHEY, CDR2 SVGAGI, per germline. The CDR3 consists of 11 residues. The CDR3 sequence: CASTGLFEQYF. The CDR3 region has the DNA TGTGCCAGCACCGGACTCTTTGAGCAGTACTTC.

This chain joins TRBV6-5 and TRBJ2-1; D perhaps matches TRBD2 (5 bases). V was clipped by 7 bases and J by 6 bases, with 19 bases between them. The CDR3 loop spans 15 amino acids. Germline V gene data show CDR1 as MNHEY and CDR2 as SVGAGI. The CDR3 nucleotides are TGTGCCAGCAAAAGACTGAGGGAAAGAACCAATGAGCAGTTCTTC. Amino acids: CASKRLRERTNEQFF.

This rearrangement joins TRBV27 to TRBJ2-6, with no clear D. V gave up 4 bases and J gave up 0 bases, with 7 bases separating them. Germline V gives CDR1 MNHEY, CDR2 SMNVEV (reference sequence). This CDR3 region has 15 residues. DNA of the CDR3: TGTGCCAGCAGTTCTTATAGCTCTGGGGCCAACGTCCTGACTTTC. Protein product: CASSSYSSGANVLTF.

The chain recombines TRBV5-1 with TRBJ2-1, with 7 positions matching TRBD2. After removal of 4 bases from V and 7 bases from J, the junction contained 8 bases not matched to a gene. The CDR3 consists of 14 residues. Germline assignment: CDR1 SGHRS and CDR2 YFSETQ. CDR3 residues: CASSPGGTLNEQFF. CDR3 coding DNA: TGCGCCAGCAGCCCCGGGGGGACCCTGAATGAGCAGTTCTTC.

This chain joins TRBV11-3 and TRBJ2-1, with D possibly matching TRBD1 (5 bases). The CDR3 contains 15 residues. Trimming took off 3 bases at V and 9 bases at J, with 18 bases between the two ends. Germline loops: CDR1 SGHNT, CDR2 YENEEA. The CDR3 DNA is TGTGCCAGCAGCTTCACACAGGCCCCATGGAGTGAGCAGTTCTTC. Amino acid sequence: CASSFTQAPWSEQFF.

This chain connects TRBV28 to TRBJ1-5; 11 bases line up with TRBD1. This CDR3 spans 17 amino acids. Germline CDR1 MDHEN, CDR2 SYDVKM. Trimming cost V 3 bases and J 6 bases; bases outside gene matches: 10. CDR3: CASSFSGTGGRGQPQHF. In DNA form, the CDR3 reads TGTGCCAGCAGTTTCTCCGGGACAGGGGGACGCGGTCAGCCCCAGCATTTT.

The chain has TRBV5-6 and TRBJ2-3; the D is unclear. CDR3 size: 13 residues. Germline V gives CDR1 SGHDT, CDR2 YYEEEE. The germline V and J ends were trimmed by 4 bases and 6 bases, with 12 bases remaining between them. This chain's CDR3 is CASSKARVDTQYF. DNA of the CDR3: TGTGCCAGCAGCAAAGCCCGGGTTGATACGCAGTATTTT.

The V and J genes are TRBV7-8 and TRBJ2-2; D uncertain. Germline CDR1 and CDR2: SGHVS and FQNEAQ. The CDR3 loop spans 14 amino acids. The V and J ends lost 3 bases and 0 bases respectively, with 5 bases between them. For the CDR3, the DNA is TGTGCCAGCAGCTTTGCACCGAACACCGGGGAGCTGTTTTTT. This codes for CASSFAPNTGELFF.

The chain employs TRBV7-9 and TRBJ2-1, with no clear D. V was cut by 1 base and J by 1 base, with 8 bases left in between. The CDR3 is 15 residues long. The germline V gene has CDR1 SEHNR and CDR2 FQNEAQ (reference sequence). Here the CDR3 DNA reads TGTGCCAGCAGCTTAGGAGACTTGTCCTACAATGAGCAGTTCTTC. Translating it yields CASSLGDLSYNEQFF.

This chain uses TRBV5-1 with TRBJ1-4; D possibly corresponds to TRBD1 (5 bases). The V gene lost 0 bases and the J gene lost 8 bases, with 14 bases spanning the gap. CDR1 and CDR2 (germline): SGHRS, YFSETQ. The CDR3 is made up of 15 amino acids. The CDR3 is CASSLVGTEGEKLFF. The CDR3 DNA follows: TGCGCCAGCAGCTTGGTGGGGACTGAGGGGGAAAAACTGTTTTTT.

The V call is TRBV6-5, the J call TRBJ1-1; D is ambiguous. V was pared by 2 bases and J by 7 bases, with 14 bases between. The CDR3 sequence is 14 residues long. The germline CDR1 and CDR2 sequences are MNHEY and SVGAGI. The CDR3 DNA reads as TGTGCCAGCAGTTACGCGGTGTCCGCGGATGAAGCTTTCTTT. Translation: CASSYAVSADEAFF.

The chain combines TRBV28 with TRBJ2-2; the D gene is possibly TRBD1 (5 bases). This CDR3 region has 13 residues. The germline V gene has CDR1 MDHEN and CDR2 SYDVKM. Trimming removed 8 bases from V and 1 base from J, with 8 bases in between. The CDR3 sequence: CASLDRNTGELFF. CDR3 coding DNA: TGTGCCAGCCTAGACAGGAACACCGGGGAGCTGTTTTTT.

This chain connects TRBV2 to TRBJ2-3; D is undetermined. The CDR3 contains 13 residues. The V and J ends lost 3 bases and 2 bases respectively, with 6 bases between them. The V gene's germline CDR1 is SNHLY and CDR2 FYNNEI. The CDR3 region is CASSDRNTDTQYF. DNA of the CDR3: TGTGCCAGCAGTGACAGGAACACAGATACGCAGTATTTT.